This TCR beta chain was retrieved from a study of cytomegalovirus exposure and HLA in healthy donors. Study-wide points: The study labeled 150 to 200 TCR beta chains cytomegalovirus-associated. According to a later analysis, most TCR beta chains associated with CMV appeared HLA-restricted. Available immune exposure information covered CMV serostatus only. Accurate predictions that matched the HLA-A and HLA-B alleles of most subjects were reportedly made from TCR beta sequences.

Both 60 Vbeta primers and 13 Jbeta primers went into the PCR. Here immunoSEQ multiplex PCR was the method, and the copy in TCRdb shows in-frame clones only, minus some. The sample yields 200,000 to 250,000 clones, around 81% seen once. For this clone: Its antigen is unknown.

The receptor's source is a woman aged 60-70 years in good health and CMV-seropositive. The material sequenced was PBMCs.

In nucleotides, the CDR3 is TGTGCCAGCAGCTTAGGTGCACGAAGCAACACTGAAGCTTTCTTT. Its protein is CASSLGARSNTEAFF. The genes are TRBV7-2 and TRBJ1-1, with no clear D. CDR1 is SGHTA and CDR2 is FQGNSA in the germline V gene. Trimming took off 1 base at V and 2 bases at J, with 11 bases between the two ends. This CDR3 contains 15 residues.